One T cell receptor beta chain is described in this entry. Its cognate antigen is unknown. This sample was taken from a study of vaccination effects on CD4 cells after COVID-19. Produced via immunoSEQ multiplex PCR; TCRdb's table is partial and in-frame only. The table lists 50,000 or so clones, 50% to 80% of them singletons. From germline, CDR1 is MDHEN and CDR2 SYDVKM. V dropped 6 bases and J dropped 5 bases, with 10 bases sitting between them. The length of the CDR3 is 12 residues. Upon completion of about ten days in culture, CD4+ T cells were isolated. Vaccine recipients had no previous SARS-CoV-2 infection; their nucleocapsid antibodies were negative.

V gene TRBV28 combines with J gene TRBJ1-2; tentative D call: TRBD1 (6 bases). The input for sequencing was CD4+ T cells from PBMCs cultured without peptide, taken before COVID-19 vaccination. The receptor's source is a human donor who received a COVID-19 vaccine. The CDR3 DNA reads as TGTGCCAGCAGGGGGGGGCGTTATGGCTACACCTTC. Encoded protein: CASRGGRYGYTF.